This TCR beta chain derives from a study of blood T cells in healthy people across ages. With a J-beta primer mix and a sample-barcoded 5' primer, a second PCR ran about 7 to 11 cycles. The study obtained at least 2.5 million CDR3-containing paired-end reads from every sample. One entry per CDR3 protein, called by TCRdb with MiXCR from the 5' RACE reads. The sample records hundreds of thousands of distinct CDR3 sequences, about 21% being singletons. As for this clonotype: Its antigen is unknown.

V was clipped by 2 bases and J by 7 bases; unmatched bases: 9. The CDR3 covers 14 residues. Per the germline V gene, CDR1 is DFQATT and CDR2 is SNEGSKA (reference sequence). Samples had at least 7 million PBMCs isolated from them. Findings of the study overall: Long-lived and aged donors differed, with more naive CD4+ cells and higher diversity in the long-lived.

Sequencing was done on a sample of blood. The chain employs TRBV20-1 and TRBJ2-7, with 9 bases identical to TRBD1. The sequence came from a man in his 70s in good health. The CDR3 DNA reads TGCAGTGCTAGAACCGGGACAGGGAGATGGGAGCAGTACTTC. It codes for CSARTGTGRWEQYF.